This is a list of T cell receptor beta chains from one sample in a study of blood T cell repertoires in COVID-19. Profiling relied on immunoSEQ multiplex PCR, and the TCRdb table lists in-frame clones only, not all of them. Among 250,000 to 400,000 clones, roughly 90% were seen once, and the ten largest hold roughly 2.8%. The sequencing input was peripheral blood. The receptors were sampled from a woman aged 25-40 years with COVID-19, enrolled during active disease. CDR3s include the opening cysteine and the closing phenylalanine or tryptophan. A D gene is named only where the DNA matches it firmly. Clone size is shown for a subset of rows, as once, few, many or a class of expanded clone.

.,TRBJ2-1,TRBV19,once,CASSFFRDNSYNEQFF,TGTGCCAGTAGTTTTTTCCGGGACAATAGTTACAATGAGCAGTTCTTC
.,TRBJ1-2,TRBV28,.,CASSFRARGDYGYTF,TGTGCCAGCAGTTTCCGAGCTAGGGGTGACTATGGCTACACCTTC
TRBD2,TRBJ2-1,TRBV4-2,.,CASSQDSGRVNEQFF,TGTGCCAGCAGCCAAGATAGCGGGAGGGTCAATGAGCAGTTCTTC
.,TRBJ1-6,TRBV6-5,few,CASSYSSTGTSPLHF,TGTGCCAGCAGTTACTCGTCTACAGGGACTTCACCCCTCCACTTT
.,TRBJ2-7,TRBV9,once,CASSGGGGPYEQYF,TGTGCCAGCAGCGGGGGAGGGGGACCCTACGAGCAGTACTTC
.,TRBJ1-2,TRBV5-1,.,CASSLDTVTNYGYTF,TGCGCCAGCAGCTTGGACACCGTTACTAACTATGGCTACACCTTC
.,TRBJ1-2,TRBV7-2,.,CASSLDASPRHYGYTF,TGTGCCAGCAGCTTAGATGCCAGCCCTAGGCACTATGGCTACACCTTC
TRBD1,TRBJ1-5,TRBV27,.,CASSPDRGSQPQHF,TGTGCCAGCAGTCCCGACAGGGGGAGTCAGCCCCAGCATTTT
TRBD1,TRBJ1-1,TRBV19,.,CASSMGQVGNTEAFF,TGTGCCAGTAGTATGGGACAGGTTGGAAACACTGAAGCTTTCTTT
TRBD2,TRBJ2-3,TRBV4-2,.,CASSQGLLTSDTQYF,TGTGCCAGCAGCCAGGGACTATTGACCTCAGATACGCAGTATTTT
.,TRBJ1-1,TRBV18,.,CASSPKQGNTEAFF,TGTGCCAGCTCACCTAAACAGGGGAACACTGAAGCTTTCTTT
.,TRBJ1-2,TRBV28,.,CASSSFTGIVGYTF,TGTGCCAGCAGCTCATTCACAGGGATTGTGGGCTACACCTTC
TRBD2,TRBJ2-1,TRBV14,.,CASRGLAGIGNNEQFF,TGTGCCAGCAGGGGCCTAGCGGGGATAGGGAACAATGAGCAGTTCTTC
.,TRBJ2-5,TRBV27,.,CASSPQGPLSYQETQYF,TGTGCCAGCAGTCCCCAGGGGCCGCTAAGCTACCAAGAGACCCAGTACTTC
TRBD1,TRBJ2-3,TRBV20-1,.,CSASQGAADTQYF,TGCAGTGCTAGTCAGGGGGCAGCCGATACGCAGTATTTT
TRBD1,TRBJ1-1,TRBV6-5,.,CASSPGTGVTLF,TGTGCCAGCAGCCCCGGGACAGGGGTTACTCTCTTT
TRBD1,TRBJ1-6,TRBV6-5,.,CASSSRDRGLDSPLHF,TGTGCCAGCAGTTCCCGGGACAGGGGGTTGGATTCACCCCTCCACTTT
TRBD2,TRBJ2-7,TRBV5-6,.,CASSLALADYEQYF,TGTGCCAGCAGCTTGGCGCTAGCGGATTACGAGCAGTACTTC
TRBD1,TRBJ2-3,TRBV19,.,CASSIGQADTQYF,TGTGCCAGTAGTATCGGACAGGCAGATACGCAGTATTTT
TRBD2,TRBJ2-1,TRBV3-1/TRBV3-2,.,CASSQPNRIAGGHNEQFF,TGTGCCAGCAGCCAACCTAACCGGATAGCGGGAGGGCACAATGAGCAGTTCTTC
TRBD2,TRBJ2-2,TRBV5-1,.,CASSPFRLAGDYTGELFF,TGCGCCAGCAGCCCGTTCAGACTAGCGGGAGACTACACCGGGGAGCTGTTTTTT
.,TRBJ2-3,TRBV12-3/TRBV12-4,.,CASRAGGTDTQYF,TGTGCCAGCAGAGCCGGGGGAACAGATACGCAGTATTTT
.,TRBJ1-1,TRBV5-1,.,CASSLAEGGTEAFF,TGCGCCAGCAGCTTGGCCGAAGGGGGCACTGAAGCTTTCTTT
TRBD1,TRBJ2-7,TRBV11-2,once,CASSSYHRGVYEQYF,TGTGCCAGCAGCTCCTACCACAGGGGGGTGTACGAGCAGTACTTC
TRBD2,TRBJ2-3,TRBV7-2,.,CASSSTSGRASDTQYF,TGTGCCAGCAGCTCAACTAGCGGGAGGGCATCAGATACGCAGTATTTT
.,TRBJ2-6,TRBV24-1,.,CATSPGRGTSGANVLTF,TGTGCCACCAGTCCGGGCAGGGGGACTTCTGGGGCCAACGTCCTGACTTTC
.,TRBJ2-1,TRBV5-4,.,CASSRTADSYNEQFF,TGTGCCAGCAGCCGGACAGCTGACTCCTACAATGAGCAGTTCTTC
.,TRBJ1-1,TRBV19,.,CASSGGFGTLNTEAFF,TGTGCCAGTAGTGGAGGGTTCGGGACCTTGAACACTGAAGCTTTCTTT
.,TRBJ1-1,TRBV27,many,CASSLFPDTEAFF,TGTGCCAGCAGTTTATTCCCGGACACTGAAGCTTTCTTT
.,TRBJ1-5,TRBV7-3,once,CASSLGNTRRSNQPQHF,TGTGCCAGCAGCTTAGGTAATACGCGGCGAAGCAATCAGCCCCAGCATTTT
TRBD2,TRBJ2-7,TRBV28,.,CASSLAGPSEQYF,TGTGCCAGCAGCCTAGCGGGGCCTAGCGAGCAGTACTTC
.,TRBJ2-3,TRBV5-1,.,CASSLEGIKATDTQYF,TGCGCCAGCAGCTTGGAGGGGATTAAGGCCACAGATACGCAGTATTTT
TRBD1,TRBJ1-2,TRBV28,.,CASSGGTGIYGYTF,TGTGCCAGCAGTGGGGGGACAGGTATCTATGGCTACACCTTC
TRBD2,TRBJ2-1,TRBV19,.,CASSIFGTTLYNEQFF,TGTGCCAGTAGTATTTTTGGGACTACCCTCTACAATGAGCAGTTCTTC
TRBD1,TRBJ1-5,TRBV7-8,.,CASSLAGTAYSNQPQHF,TGTGCCAGCAGCTTAGCGGGGACAGCTTATAGCAATCAGCCCCAGCATTTT
TRBD2,TRBJ2-7,TRBV5-4,once,CASSLYPSGRFNEQYF,TGTGCCAGCAGCTTGTATCCTAGCGGGAGATTCAACGAGCAGTACTTC
.,TRBJ2-1,TRBV7-9,.,CASSLITYNEQFF,TGTGCCAGCAGCTTAATCACCTACAATGAGCAGTTCTTC
.,TRBJ1-2,TRBV6-5,.,CASVGGGDGYTF,TGTGCCAGCGTCGGGGGGGGCGATGGCTACACCTTC
.,TRBJ2-1,TRBV19,.,CASRVRQEVYNEQFF,TGTGCCAGTAGGGTACGACAGGAGGTCTACAATGAGCAGTTCTTC
.,TRBJ1-6,TRBV7-3,.,CASSPGGRNSPLHF,TGTGCCAGCAGCCCGGGGGGGCGGAATTCACCCCTCCACTTT
.,TRBJ2-1,TRBV27,.,CASRPVATGTYNEQFF,TGTGCCAGCAGGCCGGTCGCTACCGGGACCTACAATGAGCAGTTCTTC
.,TRBJ1-2,TRBV2,.,CASSEDWTNRGYTF,TGTGCCAGCAGTGAGGACTGGACCAATCGTGGCTACACCTTC
.,TRBJ2-5,TRBV7-9,.,CASSSLQETQYF,TGTGCCAGCAGCTCCCTGCAAGAGACCCAGTACTTC
TRBD2,TRBJ2-7,TRBV6-6,.,CASSYPPGLAGEEQYF,TGTGCCAGCAGTTACCCACCGGGACTAGCGGGAGAAGAGCAGTACTTC
TRBD1,TRBJ1-2,TRBV11-2,few,CASSPGQGYYGYTF,TGTGCCAGCAGCCCCGGACAGGGGTACTATGGCTACACCTTC
TRBD1,TRBJ2-1,TRBV5-1,.,CASSLGDSYNEQFF,TGCGCCAGCAGCTTGGGGGACAGCTACAATGAGCAGTTCTTC
.,TRBJ2-2,TRBV19,.,CASSIGTNTGELFF,TGTGCCAGTAGTATCGGGACTAACACCGGGGAGCTGTTTTTT
TRBD2,TRBJ2-7,TRBV5-4,.,CASSLRGLAGVEQYF,TGTGCCAGCAGCTTGCGGGGACTAGCGGGAGTCGAGCAGTACTTC
TRBD1,TRBJ2-2,TRBV5-4,.,CASSSVGTGVTGELFF,TGTGCCAGCAGCTCCGTCGGGACAGGGGTGACCGGGGAGCTGTTTTTT
.,TRBJ2-1,TRBV6-4,.,CASSEVGAPYNEQFF,TGTGCCAGCAGTGAAGTGGGGGCCCCCTACAATGAGCAGTTCTTC
.,TRBJ1-4,TRBV3-1/TRBV3-2,once,CASSQGATEGKLFF,TGTGCCAGCAGCCAAGGGGCCACAGAGGGAAAACTGTTTTTT
.,TRBJ2-7,TRBV18,.,CASSPAGLAYEQYF,TGTGCCAGCTCACCCGCTGGTCTAGCCTACGAGCAGTACTTC
TRBD1,TRBJ1-2,TRBV19,once,CASSTGQGHGYTF,TGTGCCAGTAGTACGGGACAGGGACATGGCTACACCTTC
.,TRBJ2-5,TRBV20-1,.,CSATAQETQYF,TGCAGTGCGACAGCGCAAGAGACCCAGTACTTC
.,TRBJ1-4,TRBV27,.,CASSFGRGNEKLFF,TGTGCCAGCAGTTTTGGAAGGGGGAACGAAAAACTGTTTTTT